This TCR beta chain came from a study of OX40 agonist ivuxolimab in advanced cancers. This clone has just one count. The method was immunoSEQ multiplex PCR; TCRdb's version includes in-frame clones alone and lacks a portion of them. Of around 94,000 clones in the sample, around nine tenths were seen once. The source was CD4+ or CD8+ T cells sorted from blood, collected in a trial of the OX40 agonist ivuxolimab. This receptor was identified in an adult with an advanced solid tumor such as melanoma, head and neck, liver or kidney cancer.

The CDR3: CASSLEVGGYTF. CDR3 DNA: TGCGCCAGCAGCTTGGAGGTCGGTGGCTACACCTTC. The chain joins TRBV5-1 to TRBJ1-2; D is ambiguous. The V end was cut by 0 bases, the J end by 7 bases, with 7 bases between. This CDR3 contains 12 residues. CDR1 and CDR2 (germline): SGHRS, YFSETQ.